This T cell receptor beta chain was recovered during a study of blood T cell repertoires in COVID-19 (dated by TCRdb to 2019 to 2021). Regarding the complete study: Samples covering the acute and convalescent phases of COVID-19 were provided by collaborators in the United States, Italy and Spain. A freely available public database, intended as a resource for researchers studying the immune response to SARS-CoV-2, is where the repertoires were released. Deeply sampled blood TCRbeta repertoires from subjects exposed to, actively infected with, or recovered from COVID-19 were included in the dataset. Samples came from the ongoing ImmuneRACE study (first 160 participants) plus 1,254 subjects from 6 global collaborators. The prospective study material was composed of cDNA or gDNA derived from T cells, B-cell-depleted T cells, or PBMCs. Sample metadata almost always included a de-identified subject ID, COVID-19 status, age in years and sex. HLA class I and class II types, where available, came from metadata supplied by the sample provider rather than from assay-based typing.

As to this clone: No antigen is known for it. No much larger clone is present one base from it, and per-base qualities are unavailable.

TCRbeta CDR3 regions were amplified from genomic DNA by means of the immunoSEQ Assay, a bias-controlled multiplex PCR. Concerning the study's data processing: Nucleated cell counts per sample were estimated from amplification of reference gene primers within the assay. To quantify the absolute abundance of each unique TCRbeta CDR3 rearrangement, sequence reads were collapsed and filtered. For each sample, productive Simpson clonality was calculated as the square root of Simpson's diversity index across productive rearrangements. Sourced from immuneACCESS, this table was stored by TCRdb with only in-frame sequences that have V and J called. A share of the clones is absent; for the studies checked, an unresolved V gene accounts for under half, and the remainder has no known explanation. The V and J calls and clone size come from that table; D and trimming were worked out from the DNA. The sample data list a few hundred thousand clones, and 88% of these were observed just once. The biggest ten clones account for roughly 0.8% of the sample.

Each collaborating institution followed its own protocols to collect whole blood in K2EDTA tubes. For TCRbeta analysis, collaborators shipped samples as frozen whole blood, isolated PBMCs, or DNA extracted from either of those sample types. In the germline V gene, CDR1 corresponds to SQVTM and CDR2 to ANQGSEA. V lost 6 bases and J lost 6 bases; the stretch between them is 18 bases long. Spanning cysteine to phenylalanine, the CDR3 consists of 13 amino acids. Only the CDR3 region is kept as DNA, spanning 39 bases read in frame from base 1. What the authors observed across the whole study: How much clinical and demographic metadata was included differed by source and by participant, and the metadata was provided uncurated.

This clonotype was obtained from a woman aged 25 to 39 with acute or convalescent COVID-19. Sequencing input: peripheral blood. The chain couples TRBV29-1 to TRBJ2-7; TRBD2 is a weak D gene call, 6 bases matching. CDR3 sequence: CSVERASVGEQYF. The DNA is as follows: TGCAGCGTCGAGCGGGCTAGCGTAGGCGAGCAGTACTTC.